This T cell receptor beta chain is drawn from a study of blood T cell repertoires in COVID-19. The CDR3 runs to 15 residues. V shed 0 bases and J 3 bases; nucleotides not matched to a gene: 1. In germline, CDR1 is SGHTS, CDR2 YDEGEE. The table came from immunoSEQ multiplex PCR; TCRdb's copy has only in-frame clones and leaves some out. In the table there are fewer than 350,000 clones, approximately 91% of which are singletons. The chain carries TRBV5-8 and TRBJ1-5; 9 nucleotides align to TRBD1. The sequenced sample consisted of PBMCs or T cells enriched from blood (not recorded which). The sequence came from a woman in her thirties or forties with acute COVID-19. The CDR3 is CASSLGDRDNQPQHF. The CDR3 DNA follows: TGTGCCAGCAGCTTGGGGGACAGGGACAATCAGCCCCAGCATTTT.